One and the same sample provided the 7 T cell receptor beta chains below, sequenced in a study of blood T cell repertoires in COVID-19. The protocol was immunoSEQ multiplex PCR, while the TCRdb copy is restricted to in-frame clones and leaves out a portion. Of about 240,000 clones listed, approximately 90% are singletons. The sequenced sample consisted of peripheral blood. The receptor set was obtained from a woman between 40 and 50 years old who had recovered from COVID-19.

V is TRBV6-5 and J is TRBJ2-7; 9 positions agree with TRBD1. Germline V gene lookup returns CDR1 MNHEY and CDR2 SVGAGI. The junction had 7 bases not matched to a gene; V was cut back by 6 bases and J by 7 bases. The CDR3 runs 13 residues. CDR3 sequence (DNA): TGTGCCAGCAGCCGGGACAGGGAGGGGGAGCAGTACGTC. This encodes CASSRDREGEQYV.

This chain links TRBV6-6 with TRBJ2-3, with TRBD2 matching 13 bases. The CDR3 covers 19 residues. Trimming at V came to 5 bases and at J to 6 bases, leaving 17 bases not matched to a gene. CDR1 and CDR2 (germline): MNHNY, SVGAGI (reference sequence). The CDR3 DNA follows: TGTGCCAGCAGTCCCAGGACTAGCGGGAGTGATTGGTCGTGGGATACGCAGTATTTT. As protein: CASSPRTSGSDWSWDTQYF.

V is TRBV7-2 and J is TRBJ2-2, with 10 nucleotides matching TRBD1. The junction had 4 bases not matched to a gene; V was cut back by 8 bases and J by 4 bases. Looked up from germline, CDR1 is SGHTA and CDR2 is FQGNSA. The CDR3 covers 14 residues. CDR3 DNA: TGTGCCAGCGGGACAGGGGCGGGCACCGGGGAGCTGTTTTTT. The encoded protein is CASGTGAGTGELFF.

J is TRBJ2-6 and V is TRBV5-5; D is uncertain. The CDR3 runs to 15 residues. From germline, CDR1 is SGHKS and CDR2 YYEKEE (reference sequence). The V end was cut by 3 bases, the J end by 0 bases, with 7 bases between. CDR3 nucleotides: TGTGCCAGCAGCTATGGCACCTCTGGGGCCAACGTCCTGACTTTC. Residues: CASSYGTSGANVLTF. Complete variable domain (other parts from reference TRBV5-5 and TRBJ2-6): DAGVTQSPTHLIKTRGQQVTLRCSPISGHKSVSWYQQVLGQGPQFIFQYYEKEERGRGNFPDRFSARQFPNYSSELNVNALLLGDSALYLCASSYGTSGANVLTFGAGSRLTVL.

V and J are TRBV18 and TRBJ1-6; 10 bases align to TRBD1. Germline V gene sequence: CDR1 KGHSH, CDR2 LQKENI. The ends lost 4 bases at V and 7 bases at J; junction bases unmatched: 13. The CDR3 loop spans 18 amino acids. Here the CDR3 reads CASSLTGQGGNRNSPLHF. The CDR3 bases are TGTGCCAGCTCACTCACCGGACAGGGGGGCAACCGGAATTCACCCCTCCACTTT. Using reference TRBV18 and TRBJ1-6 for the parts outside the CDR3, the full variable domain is NAGVMQNPRHLVRRRGQEARLRCSPMKGHSHVYWYRQLPEEGLKFMVYLQKENIIDESGMPKERFSAEFPKEGPSILRIQQVVRGDSAAYFCASSLTGQGGNRNSPLHFGNGTRLTVT.

The CDR3 sequence: CASSDRGYYGYTF. The CDR3 bases are TGTGCCAGCAGTGACAGGGGGTACTATGGCTACACCTTC. The rearrangement joins TRBV25-1 to TRBJ1-2; TRBD1 matches 7 bases. From germline, CDR1 is MGHDK and CDR2 SYGVNS. The CDR3 consists of 13 residues. V dropped 3 bases and J dropped 3; count of bases not matched to a gene: 1.

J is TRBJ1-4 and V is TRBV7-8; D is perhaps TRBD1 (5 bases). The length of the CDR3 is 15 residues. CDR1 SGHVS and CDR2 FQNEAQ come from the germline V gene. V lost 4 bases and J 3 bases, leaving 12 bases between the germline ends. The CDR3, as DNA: TGTGCCAGCAGCTCCTCGGGGGTGGCTAATGAAAAACTGTTTTTT. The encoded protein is CASSSSGVANEKLFF.